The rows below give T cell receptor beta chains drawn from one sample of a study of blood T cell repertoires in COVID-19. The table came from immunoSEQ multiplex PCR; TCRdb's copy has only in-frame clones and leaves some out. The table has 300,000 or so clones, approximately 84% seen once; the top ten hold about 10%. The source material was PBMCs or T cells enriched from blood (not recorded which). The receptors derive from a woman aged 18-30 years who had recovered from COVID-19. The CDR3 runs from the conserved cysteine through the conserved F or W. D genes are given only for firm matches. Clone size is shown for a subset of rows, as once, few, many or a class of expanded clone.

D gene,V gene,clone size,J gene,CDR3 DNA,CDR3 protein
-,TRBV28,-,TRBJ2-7,TGTGCCAGCGTTACAGGGTACGAGCAGTACTTC,CASVTGYEQYF
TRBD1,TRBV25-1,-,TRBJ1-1,TGTGCCAGCAGTGGGGACAGGACGAACACTGAAGCTTTCTTT,CASSGDRTNTEAFF
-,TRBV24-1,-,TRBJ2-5,TGTGCCACCAGTGAGGCAGGGGGGCCGGGAGAGACCCAGTACTTC,CATSEAGGPGETQYF
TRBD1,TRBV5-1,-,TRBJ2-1,TGCGCCAGCAGCTTCCCGGGACAGGAGCCCTACAATGAGCAGTTCTTC,CASSFPGQEPYNEQFF
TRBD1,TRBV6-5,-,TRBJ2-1,TGTGCCAGCAGTTCCGGGACAGGGCGGGCGGATGAGCAGTTCTTC,CASSSGTGRADEQFF
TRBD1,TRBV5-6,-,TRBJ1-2,TGTGCCAGCAGCTCGTCGACAGGGGTTGACTATGGCTACACCTTC,CASSSSTGVDYGYTF
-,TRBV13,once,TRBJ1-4,TGTGCCAGCAGTCCTGGGGCAGGCACTAATGAAAAACTGTTTTTT,CASSPGAGTNEKLFF
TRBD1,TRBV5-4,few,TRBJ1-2,TGTGCCAGCAGCTTACAGGGGCTTTTGGATGGCTACACCTTC,CASSLQGLLDGYTF
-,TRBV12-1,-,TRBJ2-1,TGTGCCAGCAGCCCAAAGCGGGGGGGGAATGAGCAGTTCTTC,CASSPKRGGNEQFF
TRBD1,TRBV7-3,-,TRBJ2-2,TGTGCCAGCAGCCCCCTCCAGGGGGAGTTAGGCGGGGAGCTGTTTTTT,CASSPLQGELGGELFF
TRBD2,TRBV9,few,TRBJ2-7,TGTGCCAGCAGCGTAGGTCCGACTAGCGGGCGGAACTCCTACGAGCAGTACTTC,CASSVGPTSGRNSYEQYF
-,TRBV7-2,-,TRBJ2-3,TGTGCCAGCAGCTGGTACACCGAAGATACGCAGTATTTT,CASSWYTEDTQYF
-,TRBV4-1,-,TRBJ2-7,TGCGCCAGCAGCCCATTGGCCCTTTCAAGCTCCTACGAGCAGTACTTC,CASSPLALSSSYEQYF
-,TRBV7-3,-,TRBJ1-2,TGTGCCAGCAGCTTAGGTCAGGGTTATGGCTACACCTTC,CASSLGQGYGYTF
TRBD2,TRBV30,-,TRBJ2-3,TGTGCCTGGAGTGGTAGCGGGGGGAGCACAGATACGCAGTATTTT,CAWSGSGGSTDTQYF
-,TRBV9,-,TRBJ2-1,TGTGCCAGCAGCGCTCCGGGATATCACAATGAGCAGTTCTTC,CASSAPGYHNEQFF
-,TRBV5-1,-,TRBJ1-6,TGCGCCAGCAGCGCCCCAGGGGTGGGTAATTCACCCCTCCACTTT,CASSAPGVGNSPLHF
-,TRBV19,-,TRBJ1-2,TGTGCCAGTAGTGATCGAGGGGGAAAGAGCTATGGCTACACCTTC,CASSDRGGKSYGYTF
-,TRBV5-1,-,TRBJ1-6,TGCGCCAGCAAAGAGGGAGCCACGACGGCTCCCCTCCACTTT,CASKEGATTAPLHF
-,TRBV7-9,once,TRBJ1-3,TGTGCCAGCAGCTTAGCAGGGGCAGGAGGAAACACCATATATTTT,CASSLAGAGGNTIYF
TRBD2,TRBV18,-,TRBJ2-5,TGTGCCAGCTCACCACTAGCGGGGCGCCAAGAGACCCAGTACTTC,CASSPLAGRQETQYF
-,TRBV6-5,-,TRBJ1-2,TGTGCCAGCAGCGATTGGCCACAGGGAAACTATGGCTACACCTTC,CASSDWPQGNYGYTF
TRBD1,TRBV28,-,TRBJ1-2,TGTGCCAGCACTCAACAGGGGCGGGACTATGGCTACACCTTC,CASTQQGRDYGYTF
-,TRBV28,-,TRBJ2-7,TGTGCCAGCAGGAACGGGTCAACCTACGAGCAGTACTTC,CASRNGSTYEQYF
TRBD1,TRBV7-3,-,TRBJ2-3,TGTGCCAGCAGCTTAACCGGGACAGGCACAGATACGCAGTATTTT,CASSLTGTGTDTQYF
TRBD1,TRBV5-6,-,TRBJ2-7,TGTGCCAGCAGCCCCGGACAGGGGTCCTACGAGCAGTACTTC,CASSPGQGSYEQYF